These 17 T cell receptor beta chains originate from one sample sequenced in a study of cytomegalovirus exposure and HLA in healthy donors (dated by TCRdb to 2016 to 2017). The library was built by means of the immunoSEQ multiplex PCR assay. The immuneACCESS repertoire file appears here via TCRdb, limited to in-frame rearrangements. These files lack a portion of the clones; in checked studies, under half of the deficit traces to unresolved V genes, and the cause of the others is not known. This sample lists roughly 200,000 clones; about 89% were detected once. Less than 9.5% of the sample is in the top ten clones. The source material was PBMCs. These receptors all stem from a man younger than 45 in good health and CMV-seropositive.

V is TRBV7-6 and J is TRBJ2-7; 7 bases fit TRBD2. After removal of 8 bases from V and 5 bases from J, the junction contained 12 bases not matched to a gene. From germline, CDR1 is SGHVS and CDR2 FNYEAQ. The CDR3 has 14 residues. The CDR3 DNA is TGTGCCAGCGGTAAGACTAGCTTCGGAAACGAGCAGTACTTC. This encodes CASGKTSFGNEQYF.

V gene TRBV28 combines with J gene TRBJ2-1; 7 bases are a match to TRBD1. V lost 6 bases and J lost 4; bases outside the gene matches: 3. From germline, CDR1 is MDHEN and CDR2 SYDVKM. This CDR3 comprises 13 residues. The CDR3 DNA reads TGTGCCAGCAGGTGGACAGGTTACAATGAGCAGTTCTTC. Its translation: CASRWTGYNEQFF.

This chain uses TRBV6-1 with TRBJ2-7; the D gene is possibly TRBD1 (5 bases). The CDR3 is 13 residues long. V lost 7 bases, J lost 3 bases, and 13 bases lay in between. The germline CDR1 and CDR2 sequences are MNHNS and SASEGT. The CDR3 DNA is TGTGCCAGCAAGCTTGGGGCTAGCTACGAGCAGTACTTC. Translating it yields CASKLGASYEQYF.

The chain combines TRBV15 with TRBJ2-5; possibly TRBD2 for D (7 bases). Trimming left V 5 bases short and J 2 bases short, with 12 bases between. From germline, CDR1 is LNHNV and CDR2 YYDKDF (reference sequence). This CDR3 has 14 amino acids. The CDR3 region has the DNA TGTGCCACCAGCCGAGGGGGGGGACAAGAGACCCAGTACTTC. It yields the protein CATSRGGGQETQYF.

This clone has only one observation. This sequence joins TRBV5-1 and TRBJ1-1; a possible D gene is TRBD1 (6 bases). Trimming removed 0 bases from V and 4 bases from J, with 13 bases in between. Germline CDR1 is SGHRS and CDR2 is YFSETQ. The CDR3 runs to 15 residues. The CDR3 reads CASSLDGGASTEAFF. CDR3 nucleotides: TGCGCCAGCAGCTTGGATGGGGGGGCCAGCACTGAAGCTTTCTTT.

The chain recombines TRBV4-3 with TRBJ1-1; D is undetermined. The germline V gene has CDR1 LGHNA and CDR2 YSLEER. Trimming cost V 2 bases and J 0 bases, with 4 bases left between them. The CDR3 covers 13 residues. The CDR3 sequence: CASSQTLNTEAFF. The CDR3 DNA reads as TGCGCCAGCAGCCAAACTCTGAACACTGAAGCTTTCTTT.

The rearrangement joins TRBV4-3 to TRBJ1-1; no definite D call. This CDR3 has 16 residues. Trimming took 0 bases from V and 4 from J, leaving 15 bases between them. Germline CDR1 and CDR2: LGHNA and YSLEER. CDR3 region: CASSQDFHSPSTEAFF. The CDR3 DNA sequence: TGCGCCAGCAGCCAAGATTTTCATTCCCCTTCCACTGAAGCTTTCTTT.

The rearrangement links TRBV30 to TRBJ1-1; tentative D call: TRBD1 (6 bases). This CDR3 has 17 amino acids. CDR1 and CDR2 from the germline V gene are GTSNPN and SVGIG (reference sequence). V shed 2 bases and J shed 5 bases, with 24 bases lying between them. This CDR3 reads CAWSRMWGLALKTEAFF. The CDR3 nucleotides read TGTGCCTGGAGTCGGATGTGGGGGCTCGCTTTAAAGACTGAAGCTTTCTTT. Complete variable domain (other parts from reference TRBV30 and TRBJ1-1): SQTIHQWPATLVQPVGSPLSLECTVEGTSNPNLYWYRQAAGRGLQLLFYSVGIGQISSEVPQNLSASRPQDRQFILSSKKLLLSDSGFYLCAWSRMWGLALKTEAFFGQGTRLTVV.

The genes are TRBV11-1 and TRBJ2-5, with D perhaps matching TRBD1 (6 bases). Germline-derived CDR1 and CDR2 are SGHAT and FQDESV (reference sequence). The length of the CDR3 is 19 residues. The V gene lost 8 bases and the J gene lost 5 bases, with 33 bases spanning the gap. The CDR3 sequence is CASGPGMGGGPTLRETQYF. DNA of the CDR3: TGTGCCAGCGGACCAGGGATGGGTGGGGGCCCTACGTTACGCGAGACCCAGTACTTC.

The J gene is TRBJ2-7, the V gene TRBV6-1, with 8 bases matching TRBD1. Germline V gene data show CDR1 as MNHNS and CDR2 as SASEGT. The trim removed 7 bases at V and 3 bases at J, leaving 8 bases unmatched. This CDR3 is 14 amino acids long. The CDR3 DNA reads TGTGCCAGCAACCAGGACAGGGCCCTCTACGAGCAGTACTTC. It translates to CASNQDRALYEQYF.

This chain connects TRBV7-3 to TRBJ1-2, with TRBD1 matching 7 bases. The CDR3 covers 13 residues. The V gene end was trimmed by 0 bases and the J gene end by 6 bases; junction bases not matched to a gene: 1. The germline gives CDR1 SGHTA, CDR2 FQGTGA. The CDR3, as DNA: TGTGCCAGCAGCTTAACAGGGGGCGATGGCTACACCTTC. It is translated as CASSLTGGDGYTF.

The chain joins TRBV6-5 to TRBJ1-1; no clear D. The CDR3 extends over 15 amino acids. Trimming removed 2 bases at V and 2 bases at J, with 12 bases between. Germline V gene data show CDR1 as MNHEY and CDR2 as SVGAGI. The CDR3 loop reads CASSYRDGVNTEAFF. Written as DNA, the CDR3 is TGTGCCAGCAGTTACCGTGACGGGGTTAACACTGAAGCTTTCTTT.

This sequence joins TRBV5-1 and TRBJ1-1; D is undetermined. CDR3 size: 15 residues. The V gene's germline CDR1 is SGHRS and CDR2 YFSETQ. V lost 0 bases and J lost 1, with 10 bases in between. CDR3 nucleotides: TGCGCCAGCAGCTTGGCCCCGGGAGGGAACACTGAAGCTTTCTTT. Translating gives CASSLAPGGNTEAFF. Drawing the rest from reference TRBV5-1 and TRBJ1-1, the complete variable domain is KAGVTQTPRYLIKTRGQQVTLSCSPISGHRSVSWYQQTPGQGLQFLFEYFSETQRNKGNFPGRFSGRQFSNSRSEMNVSTLELGDSALYLCASSLAPGGNTEAFFGQGTRLTVV.

The chain carries TRBV11-1 and TRBJ2-5; 9 bases match TRBD1. Trimming at V came to 3 bases and at J to 4 bases, leaving 6 bases not matched to a gene. The CDR3 has 15 amino acids. Germline loops: CDR1 SGHAT, CDR2 FQDESV (reference sequence). CDR3: CASSFHRGRGETQYF. The CDR3 DNA is TGTGCCAGCAGCTTCCACAGGGGGCGGGGAGAGACCCAGTACTTC.

This clone was counted once. The chain links TRBV7-9 to TRBJ2-3; 9 nucleotides align to TRBD2. The CDR3 contains 15 residues. Germline V gives CDR1 SEHNR, CDR2 FQNEAQ (reference sequence). The V segment lost 1 base and the J segment 3 bases; nucleotides outside the gene matches: 2. Here the CDR3 reads CASSLVSGGTDTQYF. DNA for the CDR3: TGTGCCAGCAGCTTAGTTAGCGGGGGAACAGATACGCAGTATTTT. Full variable domain (outside the CDR3, taken from reference TRBV7-9 and TRBJ2-3): DTGVSQNPRHKITKRGQNVTFRCDPISEHNRLYWYRQTLGQGPEFLTYFQNEAQLEKSRLLSDRFSAERPKGSFSTLEIQRTEQGDSAMYLCASSLVSGGTDTQYFGPGTRLTVL.

The rearrangement joins TRBV6-5 to TRBJ2-1; weak D call: TRBD2 (6 bases). CDR1 is MNHEY and CDR2 is SVGAGI in the germline V gene. V was clipped by 6 bases and J by 8 bases, with 17 bases between them. The CDR3 sequence is 14 residues long. This CDR3 reads CASRRLTGGHEQFF. The CDR3 DNA reads TGTGCCAGCAGGCGACTAACAGGAGGGCATGAGCAGTTCTTC.

The CDR3 coding sequence is TGTGCCAGCAGGCCACTACTGGGCGGGGCCAATGAGCAGTTCTTC. It is translated as CASRPLLGGANEQFF. The rearrangement joins TRBV6-5 to TRBJ2-1; TRBD2 might be the D (6 bases). The CDR3 sequence is 15 residues long. Trimming shortened V by 6 bases and J by 6 bases, and 18 bases separated the two germline ends. Germline V gene lookup returns CDR1 MNHEY and CDR2 SVGAGI.